This T cell receptor beta chain was sequenced for a study of PD-L1 blockade in urothelial cancer (dated by TCRdb to the late 2010s). Looking at the study overall: All patients started therapy in about 2014 and received atezolizumab 1,200 mg intravenously every 3 weeks. Twenty-five of 29 patients were males with bladder-origin urothelial cancer, and about 65% of the 29 reported a prior smoking history. An exploratory multi-omic analysis was conducted of the somatic, immune and clinical correlates of response to PD-L1 blockade with atezolizumab in urothelial cancer. Whole exome sequencing and RNA sequencing of pretreatment tumors were performed alongside TCR sequencing in the same patients. Blood samples gave median yields of approximately 130,000 T cells and some 84,000 unique TCRs, along with a median clonality of about 0.084. Pretreatment tumor samples and matched peripheral blood, collected serially before and after atezolizumab treatment, underwent TCR sequencing. Durable clinical benefit was defined as a progression-free survival longer than 6 months, and TCR features were additionally tested against progression-free survival and overall survival. Just over 28 patients had pretreatment blood TCR-seq, about 24 had at least one posttreatment blood collection, and about 24 had tumor TCR-seq. Blood samples were analyzed 3 weeks after the start of treatment (second dose) and 6 weeks after the start of treatment. Durable clinical benefit was achieved by nine patients but not by the remaining 20. An ECOG performance status of 0 or 1 was recorded for the patients, and 0 to 3 prior chemotherapy regimens had been received by the patients. Broad study findings and their caveats: A pretreatment peripheral blood TCR clonality below the median was linked to improved progression-free and overall survival. At 3 weeks after the start of treatment, tumor-associated TCR clones in peripheral blood had expanded more in patients with durable benefit (n ≈ 20, p = 0.022). Because the sample size was small (n ≈ 30) and many of the analyses were exploratory, the results are meant to be hypothesis-generating.

CDR1 and CDR2 (SGDLS, YYNGEE) derive from the germline V gene. From its cysteine to its phenylalanine, the CDR3 spans 16 amino acids. The read is trimmed to its CDR3 DNA, 48 bases read in frame from base 1. Clipping removes 0 bases from V and 7 bases from J, with 11 as the unmatched junction base count. Each PCR received spiked-in synthetic TCR analog templates so that absolute template abundance could be estimated from read counts. The immunoSEQ assay was used to amplify TCRbeta CDR3 regions from genomic DNA with bias-controlled V and J gene primers. Sequencing of rearranged TCRbeta segments was performed at approximately 20X coverage. In the authors' own workflow: Sequencing errors were corrected by clustering, and CDR3s were annotated against IMGT so that V, D and J genes could be assigned. Only productive TCRbeta rearrangements were used in downstream analyses, excluding out-of-frame or stop-codon sequences. Clonality was computed as one minus Shannon entropy normalized by the log of the number of unique productive sequences. Fisher's exact test with Benjamini-Hochberg correction, using a cutoff of adjusted p below 0.01, was how clones that differed between time points or between blood and tumor were identified. This is the immuneACCESS table as TCRdb keeps it, with only in-frame sequences that have V and J called. A part of the clones is gone; compared with another copy, unresolved V genes explain less than half, and the rest is unexplained. Clone size and V and J calls were adopted from that table, with D and trimming inferred from the DNA. The sample records roughly 32,000 clones, 70% to 90% of which are singletons. The leading ten clones occupy approximately 8% of the sample.

Worth noting for this clone: Its antigen remains unidentified. Base qualities are not provided; no much larger clone lies one nucleotide away.

Read against the paper, the sample's time point label means: peripheral blood 6 weeks after treatment start. A total of 25 to 30 patients with locally advanced or metastatic urothelial carcinoma, treated at Memorial Sloan Kettering on a trial protocol, made up the cohort. Peripheral blood mononuclear cells were collected pretreatment and during treatment, with between 1 and 8 total time points per patient. The Qiagen DNeasy Blood extraction kit was used to purify genomic DNA from total PBMCs and tumor samples. PBMCs were collected pretreatment and during treatment, and were isolated and stored as previously described.

The sequence was obtained from a man at least 80 years old with urothelial cancer. The rearrangement joined TRBV9 to TRBJ1-1, with 8 junctional bases fitting TRBD1. Here the sequenced sample was PBMCs, taken around atezolizumab (anti-PD-L1) treatment. The DNA reads TGTGCCAGCAGCGTAGGAGCAGGGGGCGAGGGGCTTGAAGCTTTCTTT. Its translation reads: CASSVGAGGEGLEAFF.